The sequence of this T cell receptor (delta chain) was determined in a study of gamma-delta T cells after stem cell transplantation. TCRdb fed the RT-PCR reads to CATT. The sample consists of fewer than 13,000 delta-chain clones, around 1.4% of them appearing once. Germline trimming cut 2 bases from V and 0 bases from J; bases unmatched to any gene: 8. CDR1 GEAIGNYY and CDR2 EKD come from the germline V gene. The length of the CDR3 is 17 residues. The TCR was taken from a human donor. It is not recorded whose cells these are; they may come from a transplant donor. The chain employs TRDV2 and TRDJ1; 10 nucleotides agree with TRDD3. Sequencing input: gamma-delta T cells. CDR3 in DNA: TGTGCCTGTGACAGGGTGGGGGGGATACGGTACACCGATAAACTCATCTTT. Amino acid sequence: CACDRVGGIRYTDKLIF.